The rows below give T cell receptor beta chains drawn from one sample of a study of CD8+ T cells in alopecia areata. Only in-frame clones appear in the TCRdb table, and some are missing; sequencing was by immunoSEQ multiplex PCR. This table holds approximately 5,400 clones, roughly 63% found once. The sequencing used skin, collected at week 0. The source of these receptors is a human donor with alopecia areata. CDR3s include the opening cysteine and the closing phenylalanine or tryptophan. A D gene is named only where the DNA matches it firmly. Size tells how often a clone was seen (once, few, many) or the class of an expanded clone, and some rows leave it out.

size: -
V: TRBV9
D: TRBD1
J: TRBJ1-1
DNA: TGTGCCAGCGGCGTAGGGGTGGGGACAGGGGGAGCTTTCTTT
CDR3: CASGVGVGTGGAFF

size: -
V: TRBV29-1
D: -
J: TRBJ2-3
DNA: TGCAGCGTTGAGCCCGCAGATACGCAGTATTTT
CDR3: CSVEPADTQYF

size: -
V: TRBV5-1
D: -
J: TRBJ1-6
DNA: TGCGCCAGCAGCCGGGATGTGGGGAGCCCCCTCCACTTT
CDR3: CASSRDVGSPLHF

size: -
V: TRBV6-6
D: TRBD1
J: TRBJ1-2
DNA: TGTGCCAGCAGTACCAATAAGGCCGGGACAGTCTATGGCTACACCTTC
CDR3: CASSTNKAGTVYGYTF

size: -
V: TRBV5-1
D: TRBD1
J: TRBJ1-4
DNA: TGCGCCAGCAGGATGGGACAGGCGGGGGAAAAACTGTTTTTT
CDR3: CASRMGQAGEKLFF

size: -
V: TRBV7-9
D: -
J: TRBJ1-1
DNA: TGTGCCAGCAGCTTAGAGCCAGGGCCGGCTGAAGCTTTCTTT
CDR3: CASSLEPGPAEAFF

size: -
V: TRBV5-8
D: -
J: TRBJ1-2
DNA: TGTGCCAGCAGCTCCCAGAGGCGGGGTTTCACCTTC
CDR3: CASSSQRRGFTF

size: few
V: TRBV7-9
D: -
J: TRBJ2-6
DNA: TGTGCCAGCAGCTTAGGGAGCTCTGGGGCCAACGTCCTGACTTTC
CDR3: CASSLGSSGANVLTF

size: few
V: TRBV7-9
D: TRBD2
J: TRBJ2-1
DNA: TGTGCCGTGGGGGGACTAGCGGGGGCCCCTATCTACAATGAGCAGTTCTTC
CDR3: CAVGGLAGAPIYNEQFF

size: few
V: TRBV5-6
D: -
J: TRBJ1-2
DNA: TGTGCCAGCAGCCCCAAACGATATGAGAGTACCTATGGCTACACCTTC
CDR3: CASSPKRYESTYGYTF

size: large
V: TRBV27
D: -
J: TRBJ1-1
DNA: TGTGCCAGCAGTTTGCGGTTGGGGAACACTGAAGCTTTCTTT
CDR3: CASSLRLGNTEAFF

size: few
V: TRBV6-6
D: -
J: TRBJ1-2
DNA: TGTGCCAGCAGTTACTCGGGCAGTTACTATGGCTACACCTTC
CDR3: CASSYSGSYYGYTF

size: -
V: TRBV6-5
D: TRBD1
J: TRBJ1-2
DNA: TGTGCCAGCAGGGGGACAGGGAGGGACGGCTACACCTTC
CDR3: CASRGTGRDGYTF

size: -
V: TRBV6-5
D: TRBD1
J: TRBJ1-5
DNA: TGTGCCAGCAGTTACTCAGGGGGCCCCAAATGGCATTTT
CDR3: CASSYSGGPKWHF

size: -
V: TRBV4-2
D: -
J: TRBJ1-4
DNA: TGTGCCAGCAGCCAGAACATACCAACTAATGAAAAACTGTTTTTT
CDR3: CASSQNIPTNEKLFF

size: -
V: TRBV2
D: -
J: TRBJ2-4
DNA: TGTGCCAGCAGTGTTGGGGTTGGAACAATAGCCAAAAACATTCAGTACTTC
CDR3: CASSVGVGTIAKNIQYF

size: few
V: TRBV2
D: -
J: TRBJ1-1
DNA: TGTGCCAGCAGTGAATGGAGTGAAGCTTTCTTT
CDR3: CASSEWSEAFF

size: -
V: TRBV4-1
D: -
J: TRBJ2-7
DNA: TGCGCCAGCAGCCAAGATGCCCTTCGGGACAAGGGCAAAAGGAGCTCCTACGAGCAGTACTTC
CDR3: CASSQDALRDKGKRSSYEQYF

size: few
V: TRBV29-1
D: -
J: TRBJ2-7
DNA: TGCAGCGTTGAGGAGGGGTACGAGCAGTACTTC
CDR3: CSVEEGYEQYF

size: -
V: TRBV10-3
D: TRBD1
J: TRBJ2-3
DNA: TGTGCCATCAGTTCCACCGGGGACAGGGGGCGAATCACGACAGATACGCAGTATTTT
CDR3: CAISSTGDRGRITTDTQYF

size: -
V: TRBV2
D: TRBD1
J: TRBJ2-6
DNA: TGTGCCAGCAGAGTCCGACAGGGATTGTATTCTGGGGCCAACGTCCTGACTTTC
CDR3: CASRVRQGLYSGANVLTF

size: -
V: TRBV28
D: -
J: TRBJ1-2
DNA: TGTGCCAGCAGTTCCCGCAAGGAGGCCGGGTTCTATGGCTACACCTTC
CDR3: CASSSRKEAGFYGYTF

size: -
V: TRBV4-2
D: TRBD1
J: TRBJ1-2
DNA: TGTGCCAGCAGCCAAGATGTGGGACAGGGGAACTATGGCTACACCTTC
CDR3: CASSQDVGQGNYGYTF

size: -
V: TRBV6-1
D: TRBD1
J: TRBJ2-7
DNA: TGTGCCAGCAGAGCATGGACAGGGAGGACCAACGAGCAGTACTTC
CDR3: CASRAWTGRTNEQYF

size: -
V: TRBV11-3
D: -
J: TRBJ2-1
DNA: TGTGCCAGCAGCCCGGGACGGAGCTCCTACAATGAGCAGTTCTTC
CDR3: CASSPGRSSYNEQFF

size: -
V: TRBV15
D: -
J: TRBJ2-7
DNA: TGTGCCACCAGCAGAGAGGGGGAGCAGTACTTC
CDR3: CATSREGEQYF

size: -
V: TRBV27
D: TRBD1
J: TRBJ1-2
DNA: TGTGCCAGCAGTAGGGGGACAGGGACACTCGACTATGGCTACACCTTC
CDR3: CASSRGTGTLDYGYTF

size: -
V: TRBV5-5
D: -
J: TRBJ1-4
DNA: TGTGCCAGCAGCCTCGAGAGGACTAATGAAAAACTGTTTTTT
CDR3: CASSLERTNEKLFF

size: -
V: TRBV27
D: -
J: TRBJ2-7
DNA: TGTGCCAGCAGTCAGAGTCGGTCGAAAGAGCAGTACTTC
CDR3: CASSQSRSKEQYF

size: few
V: TRBV7-9
D: TRBD1
J: TRBJ1-2
DNA: TGTGCCAGCACACGACAGGGACAGTCCAGTAACTATGGCTACACCTTC
CDR3: CASTRQGQSSNYGYTF

size: -
V: TRBV7-9
D: -
J: TRBJ2-3
DNA: TGTGCCAGCAGCTTAAACGGGGGCACAGATACGCAGTATTTT
CDR3: CASSLNGGTDTQYF

size: -
V: TRBV10-2
D: TRBD1
J: TRBJ1-1
DNA: TGCGCCAGCAGTGGACAGGGTCTTGGCGCTGAAGCTTTCTTT
CDR3: CASSGQGLGAEAFF

size: -
V: TRBV6-1
D: -
J: TRBJ2-1
DNA: TGTGCCAGCAGTGAGTGGGGGCAGGGGGGCGACAATGAGCAGTTCTTC
CDR3: CASSEWGQGGDNEQFF

size: -
V: TRBV2
D: TRBD1
J: TRBJ1-5
DNA: TGTGCCAGCAGTCCTGACAGGGGCAATCAGCCCCAGCATTTT
CDR3: CASSPDRGNQPQHF

size: once
V: TRBV25-1
D: -
J: TRBJ2-3
DNA: TGTGCCAGCAGTGGCGCGGGTTACGATACGCAGTATTTT
CDR3: CASSGAGYDTQYF

size: -
V: TRBV5-6
D: -
J: TRBJ2-7
DNA: TGTGCCAGCAGCGTAAACTATGAGCAGTACTTC
CDR3: CASSVNYEQYF

size: -
V: TRBV5-5
D: -
J: TRBJ1-5
DNA: TGTGCCAGTCAAGGGGGGACGGACAATCAGCCCCAGCATTTT
CDR3: CASQGGTDNQPQHF

size: -
V: TRBV9
D: -
J: TRBJ1-3
DNA: TGTGCCAGCAGTATTGACTCCTACTCTGGAAACACCATATATTTT
CDR3: CASSIDSYSGNTIYF

size: -
V: TRBV6-1
D: -
J: TRBJ1-2
DNA: TGTGCCAGCATTTCAGGGCAGGCGAACTATGGCTACACCTTC
CDR3: CASISGQANYGYTF

size: -
V: TRBV5-1
D: -
J: TRBJ2-1
DNA: TGCGCCAGCAGCTTACAGGGGGGGCCCCTCTACAATGAGCAGTTCTTC
CDR3: CASSLQGGPLYNEQFF